The next 10 T cell receptor beta chains were all read from a single sample in a study of shared T cell receptors in the human thymus. TCRdb's table, derived via immunoSEQ multiplex PCR, lists solely in-frame clones and lacks some. The data show 500,000 to 850,000 clones, about 89% seen once. These data were also filed under a second study, of human thymus T cells.

The sequenced sample consisted of thymocytes. The receptors were sampled from a boy in the first two years of life with a congenital heart defect.

This clone was counted only a few times. This chain joins TRBV6-6 and TRBJ2-7; TRBD1 matches 9 bases. This CDR3 comprises 13 residues. Germline CDR1 reads MNHNY; CDR2 reads SVGAGI (reference sequence). Trimming at V came to 6 bases and at J to 7 bases, leaving 7 bases not matched to a gene. CDR3 in DNA: TGTGCCAGCAGGCGGGACAGGGTGAGGGAGCAGTACTTC. This codes for CASRRDRVREQYF.

This clone was observed a single time. The chain is built from TRBV28 and TRBJ1-1, with 7 bases that match TRBD1. CDR1 is MDHEN and CDR2 is SYDVKM in the germline V gene. This CDR3 comprises 15 residues. With V trimmed by 5 bases and J by 1 base, 7 bases remained unmatched. The CDR3 sequence: CASSHMDRPNTEAFF. CDR3 in DNA: TGTGCCAGCAGTCACATGGACAGGCCGAACACTGAAGCTTTCTTT.

The chain couples TRBV4-2 to TRBJ2-5; TRBD1 is a possible D gene (6 bases). The germline V gene has CDR1 LGHNA and CDR2 YNFKEQ. Trimming took off 4 bases at V and 2 bases at J, with 17 bases between the two ends. CDR3 length equals 16 residues. The CDR3 sequence: CASSPSEGDEQETQYF. CDR3 bases: TGTGCCAGCAGCCCAAGCGAGGGGGACGAACAAGAGACCCAGTACTTC.

This chain connects TRBV27 to TRBJ1-1, with 8 bases that match TRBD1. The CDR3 contains 15 residues. Germline assignment: CDR1 MNHEY and CDR2 SMNVEV (reference sequence). V shed 0 bases and J 4 bases; nucleotides not matched to a gene: 4. The CDR3 nucleotides read TGTGCCAGCAGTTTATCATCAGGGGGCGGCACTGAAGCTTTCTTT. Protein sequence: CASSLSSGGGTEAFF.

V is TRBV28 and J is TRBJ2-7; 8 nucleotides align to TRBD1. CDR3 size: 14 residues. Germline CDR1 is MDHEN and CDR2 is SYDVKM. Trimming cost V 6 bases and J 3 bases; bases outside gene matches: 7. The CDR3 loop is CASRSPGQDYEQYF. The CDR3 region has the DNA TGTGCCAGCAGGTCACCGGGACAGGACTACGAGCAGTACTTC.

This clone was recorded once. This chain uses TRBV4-2 with TRBJ2-2; 7 bases map to TRBD2. Looked up from germline, CDR1 is LGHNA and CDR2 is YNFKEQ. The CDR3 covers 16 residues. V shed 4 bases and J 3 bases; nucleotides not matched to a gene: 8. CDR3 amino acids: CASSRFEGGDTGELFF. The DNA for the CDR3 is TGTGCCAGCAGCCGCTTTGAGGGAGGGGACACCGGGGAGCTGTTTTTT.

J is TRBJ2-7 and V is TRBV7-9; 7 bases are shared with TRBD1. After removal of 0 bases from V and 0 bases from J, the junction contained 2 bases not matched to a gene. The germline gives CDR1 SEHNR, CDR2 FQNEAQ (reference sequence). The CDR3 contains 15 residues. This chain's CDR3 is CASSLAYRGSYEQYF. The CDR3 DNA reads TGTGCCAGCAGCTTAGCTTACAGGGGCTCCTACGAGCAGTACTTC. The full variable domain, completed using reference TRBV7-9 and TRBJ2-7, is DTGVSQNPRHKITKRGQNVTFRCDPISEHNRLYWYRQTLGQGPEFLTYFQNEAQLEKSRLLSDRFSAERPKGSFSTLEIQRTEQGDSAMYLCASSLAYRGSYEQYFGPGTRLTVT.

The V call is TRBV5-6, the J call TRBJ1-1; possibly TRBD1 for D (5 bases). This CDR3 has 17 amino acids. Deletions cut 0 bases from V and 0 bases from J, with 15 bases between. The germline gives CDR1 SGHDT, CDR2 YYEEEE. The CDR3 protein is CASSLVKGQPMNTEAFF. CDR3 sequence (DNA): TGTGCCAGCAGCTTGGTTAAGGGGCAACCTATGAACACTGAAGCTTTCTTT.

The rearrangement uses TRBV5-6 and TRBJ2-7, with D possibly being TRBD2 (7 bases). V gave up 0 bases and J gave up 6 bases, with 10 bases separating them. The germline CDR1 and CDR2 sequences are SGHDT and YYEEEE. This CDR3 region has 13 residues. CDR3 in amino acids: CASSLAGGREQYF. The CDR3 bases are TGTGCCAGCAGCTTGGCCGGGGGGCGCGAGCAGTACTTC.

CDR3 DNA sequence: TGTGCCAGCTCACCAAAAATCCCGGGACAGGGGTACCAAGAGACCCAGTACTTC. Translation: CASSPKIPGQGYQETQYF. The V and J genes are TRBV18 and TRBJ2-5; the match to TRBD1 covers 10 bases. The ends lost 2 bases at V and 0 bases at J; junction bases unmatched: 9. This CDR3 has 18 amino acids. CDR1 and CDR2 (germline): KGHSH, LQKENI.